This T cell receptor (delta chain) was found in a study of gamma-delta chains in newborns, infants, children. For the study at large: Innate gammadelta T cells reportedly expand polyclonally right after birth, driven by microbial exposure, per the title.

TCRdb redid the clone calls on the reads with CATT. The sample has about 3,100 delta-chain clones; 3.9% are singletons. CDR1 GEAIGNYY and CDR2 EKD come from the germline V gene. The CDR3 is made up of 17 amino acids. V gave up 0 bases and J gave up 3 bases; unmatched junction bases: 8. Of note for this clone: TCRdb's listed protein matches a much larger clone and diverges from this DNA's translation at residue 12, likely through a read error; the protein shown comes from the DNA.

The rearrangement uses TRDV2 and TRDJ1; 11 nucleotides align to TRDD3. The sample consisted of blood. The source is a child who was a newborn, infant or young child, either healthy, febrile or measles-vaccinated (not recorded which). In nucleotides, the CDR3 is TGTGCCTGTGACACCTTACTGGGGGATAGAGGCTCCGATAAACTCATCTTT. As protein: CACDTLLGDRGSDKLIF.